This T cell receptor (beta chain) comes out of a study of regulatory T cells in long-lasting Graves disease. Sample time point: newly diagnosed GD, antithyroid drugs for less than 3 months. PBMC RNA served as the TCR library source. About 9.1 milliliters of peripheral blood went into EDTA tubes. iRepertoire HTBI primers and Arm-PCR of CDR3 regions built TCR beta libraries. Study processing details: Sequenced samples collectively carried roughly 60 TRBV and about 15 TRBJ segments. TCRdb redid the calling of the multiplex PCR reads with MiXCR, one entry per CDR3 protein. These V and J calls rely on TCRdb rather than the paper's analysis. The table includes about 380,000 distinct CDR3 sequences, around 16% detected once. This clonotype was counted ten times or more. The antigen remains undetermined. The germline V gene encodes CDR1 SGHVS and CDR2 FNYEAQ. This CDR3 has 13 amino acids. Between the trimmed V and J ends, which lost 0 bases and 4 bases, there was a span of 5 bases.

Study-wide results and caveats: The study found TRBV28, TRBJ1-2 and TRBJ2-5 favored in persistent disease.

This chain connects TRBV7-6 to TRBJ2-3; D uncertain. This TCR came from a female donor with Graves disease. Sequenced here: peripheral blood mononuclear cells (PBMCs), sampled at new diagnosis, from a patient treated with antithyroid drugs. The CDR3 DNA is TGTGCCAGCAGCTTAGCCTTCTCAGATACGCAGTATTTT. This gives the protein CASSLAFSDTQYF.